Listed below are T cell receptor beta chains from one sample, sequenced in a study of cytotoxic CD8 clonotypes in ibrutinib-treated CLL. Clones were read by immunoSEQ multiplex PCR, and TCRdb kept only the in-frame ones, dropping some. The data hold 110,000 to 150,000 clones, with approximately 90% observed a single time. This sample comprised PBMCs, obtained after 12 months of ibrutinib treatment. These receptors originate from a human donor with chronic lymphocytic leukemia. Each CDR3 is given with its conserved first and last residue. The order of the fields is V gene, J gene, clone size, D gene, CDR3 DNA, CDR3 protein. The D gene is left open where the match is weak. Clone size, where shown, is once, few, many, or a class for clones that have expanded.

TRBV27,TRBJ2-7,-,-,TGTGCCAGCAGTTTAGACGGCTACTACGAGCAGTACTTC,CASSLDGYYEQYF
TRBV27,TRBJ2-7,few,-,TGTGCCAGCAGTATCGCACAGGGATCCTACGAGCAGTACTTC,CASSIAQGSYEQYF
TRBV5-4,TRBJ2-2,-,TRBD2,TGTGCCAGCAGCTTGGGTGGACTAGCGGGAGGTGCCGGGGAGCTGTTTTTT,CASSLGGLAGGAGELFF
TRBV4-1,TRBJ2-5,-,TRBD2,TGCGCCAGCAGCCAAGATGTGGGGGGGCAAGAGACCCAGTACTTC,CASSQDVGGQETQYF
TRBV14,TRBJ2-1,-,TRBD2,TGTGCCAGCAGCCAAGTAGCGGGAGTTAATGAGCAGTTCTTC,CASSQVAGVNEQFF
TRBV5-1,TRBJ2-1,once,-,TGCGCCAGCAGTCGGGGCCGGGACCTTAATCGCTATGAGCAGTTCTTC,CASSRGRDLNRYEQFF
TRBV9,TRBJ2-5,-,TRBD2,TGTGCCAGCAGCCCCCCGGGACTAGCGGGACCCCTGGGATGGGAGACCCAGTACTTC,CASSPPGLAGPLGWETQYF
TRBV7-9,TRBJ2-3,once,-,TGTGCCAGCAGCTTGGTGGCCGGTCCCCAGGATACGCAGTATTTT,CASSLVAGPQDTQYF
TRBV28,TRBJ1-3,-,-,TGTGCCAGCAGTCGAGCCGCCGGGACATACTCTGGAAACACCATATATTTT,CASSRAAGTYSGNTIYF
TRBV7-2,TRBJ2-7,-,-,TGTGCCAGCAGCTCTCTAGACAGGAAGAGGGCTAGTGAGCAGTACTTC,CASSSLDRKRASEQYF
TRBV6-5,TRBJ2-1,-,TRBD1,TGTGCCAGCAGTTACGACAGGGGGGCCGGTGAGCAGTTCTTC,CASSYDRGAGEQFF
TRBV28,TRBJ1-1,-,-,TGTGCCAGCAGTTCTGTGGGGGCCTTGAACACTGAAGCTTTCTTT,CASSSVGALNTEAFF
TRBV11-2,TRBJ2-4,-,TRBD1,TGTGCCAGCAGCTTAGAAGGGACAGGGGAAAACATTCAGTACTTC,CASSLEGTGENIQYF